This TCR beta chain was identified during a study of blood T cell repertoires in COVID-19. This table comes from immunoSEQ multiplex PCR, and its TCRdb copy is limited to in-frame clones, with some not included. The table records some 400,000 clones, roughly 90% of them present only once. Germline V lookup: CDR1 MNHEY, CDR2 SMNVEV (reference sequence). This CDR3 is built from 17 residues. V gave up 5 bases and J gave up 0 bases; unmatched junction bases: 12. The sequence was collected from a man between 18 and 35 years old with active or convalescent COVID-19. The sequenced sample consisted of peripheral blood. The rearrangement joins TRBV27 to TRBJ2-7, with 8 bases aligning to TRBD2. CDR3 sequence: CASSLHLRGGSSYEQYF. CDR3 nucleotide sequence: TGTGCCAGCAGTCTCCACCTTCGGGGGGGTTCCTCCTACGAGCAGTACTTC.